The 14 T cell receptor beta chains given below trace back to one sample, sequenced in a study of shared clonotypes between healthy human individuals. The assay was immunoSEQ multiplex PCR, and TCRdb's table has in-frame clones only and misses some. The profile shows about 1.1 million clones, 70% to 80% of them singletons. Specimen: memory CD4+ T cells from PBMCs. This sample's subset: CD45RA-negative fraction. The receptor set was obtained from a man younger than 35 in good health. Some clones in this sample may be carry-over from other donors' samples.

This clone has only one observation. This chain joins TRBV5-1 and TRBJ2-7; a weak D match, TRBD1 (5 bases). The V and J ends lost 3 bases and 6 bases respectively, with 16 bases between them. There are 14 residues in the CDR3. Germline V gene lookup returns CDR1 SGHRS and CDR2 YFSETQ. The CDR3 nucleotides read TGCGCCAGCAGCTCGTATATCCAGGGTAGCGAGCAGTACTTC. Encoded protein: CASSSYIQGSEQYF.

A remark on this clone: Other DNA sequences of this sample code for an identical CDR3. This chain joins TRBV9 and TRBJ1-2; the match to TRBD1 covers 9 bases. Germline CDR1 SGDLS, CDR2 YYNGEE. The CDR3 has 14 amino acids. V shed 5 bases and J 2 bases; nucleotides not matched to a gene: 4. CDR3 nucleotides: TGTGCCAGCAGTGTCGGACAGGGGAACTATGGCTACACCTTC. The encoded protein is CASSVGQGNYGYTF.

The V call is TRBV18, the J call TRBJ2-1; 8 bases are shared with TRBD2. Germline V gives CDR1 KGHSH, CDR2 LQKENI. Unmatched junction bases numbered 11, after V lost 1 base and J lost 9 bases. This CDR3 is built from 16 residues. The CDR3 loop is CASSPLPGLEVSEQFF. The CDR3 region has the DNA TGTGCCAGCTCACCACTCCCGGGACTAGAAGTGAGTGAGCAGTTCTTC.

The chain's CDR3 is CASSYSFREYEQFF. The CDR3 coding sequence is TGTGCCAGCAGTTACTCTTTTCGGGAATATGAGCAGTTCTTC. V gene TRBV6-5 combines with J gene TRBJ2-1; TRBD2 might be the D (5 bases). Germline V lookup: CDR1 MNHEY, CDR2 SVGAGI. Trimming shortened V by 0 bases and J by 8 bases, and 11 bases separated the two germline ends. The CDR3 length is 14 residues.

The table lists this clone with a few counts. The chain carries TRBV6-1 and TRBJ1-1, with 11 nucleotides matching TRBD1. Germline V CDR1 and CDR2: MNHNS, SASEGT. V trimming: 4 bases; J trimming: 4 bases; junction bases outside the gene matches: 2. The CDR3 has 14 amino acids. The CDR3 bases are TGTGCCAGCAGTGTTGGGACAGGGGGCACTGAAGCTTTCTTT. Amino acid sequence: CASSVGTGGTEAFF.

The chain has TRBV12-5 and TRBJ2-3; 14 bases line up with TRBD2. Germline V lookup: CDR1 LGHNT, CDR2 FRNRAP. V trimming: 7 bases; J trimming: 4 bases; junction bases outside the gene matches: 7. This CDR3 is built from 16 residues. The CDR3 DNA follows: TGTGCTAGTGTTGAAGGGACTAGCGGGAGCGCAGATACGCAGTATTTT. Its translation is CASVEGTSGSADTQYF. The whole variable domain, filled in from reference TRBV12-5 and TRBJ2-3, reads DARVTQTPRHKVTEMGQEVTMRCQPILGHNTVFWYRQTMMQGLELLAYFRNRAPLDDSGMPKDRFSAEMPDATLATLKIQPSEPRDSAVYFCASVEGTSGSADTQYFGPGTRLTVL.

Concerning this clone: The sample contains more than one DNA sequence encoding this CDR3. The chain uses TRBV7-3 and TRBJ2-3; D remains ambiguous. The V end lost 2 bases, the J end lost 6 bases, and 6 bases lay between the germline ends. Germline-derived CDR1 and CDR2 are SGHTA and FQGTGA. The CDR3 is 12 residues long. The CDR3 loop reads CASSLEGDTQYF. CDR3 nucleotides: TGTGCCAGCAGCTTAGAAGGGGATACGCAGTATTTT. Complete variable domain (other parts from reference TRBV7-3 and TRBJ2-3): GAGVSQTPSNKVTEKGKYVELRCDPISGHTALYWYRQSLGQGPEFLIYFQGTGAADDSGLPNDRFFAVRPEGSVSTLKIQRTERGDSAVYLCASSLEGDTQYFGPGTRLTVL.

This clone showed up many times. The DNA of the CDR3 is TGTGCCAGTATGGGGGGACAGGGAGGCGGCTACACCTTC. Residues: CASMGGQGGGYTF. This chain links TRBV19 with TRBJ1-2; 9 bases line up with TRBD1. The CDR3 loop spans 13 amino acids. The V segment lost 7 bases and the J segment 8 bases; nucleotides outside the gene matches: 8. CDR1 and CDR2 (germline): LNHDA, SQIVND (reference sequence).

The chain carries TRBV14 and TRBJ1-1; D possibly corresponds to TRBD1 (5 bases). V lost 4 bases and J lost 0, with 9 bases in between. The CDR3 covers 14 residues. CDR1 and CDR2 from the germline V gene are SGHDN and FVKESK. The CDR3 is CASSPGRLNTEAFF. The CDR3 DNA reads as TGTGCCAGCAGCCCGGGACGGTTGAACACTGAAGCTTTCTTT.

The chain carries TRBV6-5 and TRBJ1-1, with D unresolved. V was cut by 5 bases and J by 5 bases, with 12 bases left in between. Germline V gene lookup returns CDR1 MNHEY and CDR2 SVGAGI. CDR3 length: 13 residues. CDR3 DNA sequence: TGTGCCAGCAGTAACGGGTTATCGACTGAAGCTTTCTTT. This sequence encodes CASSNGLSTEAFF.

This chain links TRBV6-5 with TRBJ2-7, with D possibly matching TRBD2 (5 bases). Germline V gene data show CDR1 as MNHEY and CDR2 as SVGAGI. V was clipped by 6 bases and J by 0 bases, with 15 bases between them. This CDR3 has 15 residues. CDR3 nucleotide sequence: TGTGCCAGCAGCCGCTGGACTGGTCTCTCCTACGAGCAGTACTTC. This sequence encodes CASSRWTGLSYEQYF.

The chain carries TRBV4-1 and TRBJ2-5, with 11 bases matching TRBD2. The J segment lost 5 bases and the V segment lost 0 bases, leaving 2 bases of the junction unmatched. CDR1 and CDR2 from the germline V gene are MGHRA and YSYEKL. The CDR3 is 15 residues long. The CDR3 region has the DNA TGCGCCAGCAGCCAAGAAGCTAGCGGGAGGGAGACCCAGTACTTC. This encodes CASSQEASGRETQYF.

This clone came up once. The chain uses TRBV15 and TRBJ2-7; TRBD1 agrees at 9 bases. The CDR3 has 16 amino acids. Germline-derived CDR1 and CDR2 are LNHNV and YYDKDF (reference sequence). Losses at the gene ends were 1 base for V and 4 bases for J; bases not matched to a gene: 8. This chain's CDR3 is CATSRGQGDNPYEQYF. CDR3 nucleotide sequence: TGTGCCACCAGCAGAGGACAGGGGGATAATCCGTACGAGCAGTACTTC.

V gene TRBV10-1 combines with J gene TRBJ2-4; D gene ambiguous. The CDR3 length is 15 residues. CDR1 is WNHNN, CDR2 SYGVQD, per germline (reference sequence). Between the trimmed V and J ends, which lost 1 base and 2 bases, there was a span of 9 bases. CDR3 residues: CASSEFTGSKNIQYF. DNA of the CDR3: TGCGCCAGCAGTGAGTTCACGGGTTCCAAAAACATTCAGTACTTC.